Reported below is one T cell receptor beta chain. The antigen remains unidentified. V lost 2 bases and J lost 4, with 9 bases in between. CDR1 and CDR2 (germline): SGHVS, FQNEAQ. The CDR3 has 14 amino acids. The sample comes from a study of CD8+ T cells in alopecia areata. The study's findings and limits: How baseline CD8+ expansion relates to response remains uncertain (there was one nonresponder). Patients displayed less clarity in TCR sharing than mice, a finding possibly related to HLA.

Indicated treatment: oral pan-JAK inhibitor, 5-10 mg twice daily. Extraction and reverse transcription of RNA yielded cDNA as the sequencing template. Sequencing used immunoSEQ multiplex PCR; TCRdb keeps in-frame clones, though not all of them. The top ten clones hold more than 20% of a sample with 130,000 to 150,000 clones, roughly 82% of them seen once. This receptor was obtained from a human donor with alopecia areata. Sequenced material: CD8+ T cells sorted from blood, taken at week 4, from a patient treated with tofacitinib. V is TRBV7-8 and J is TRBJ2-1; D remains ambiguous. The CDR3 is CASSLSLPYNEQFF. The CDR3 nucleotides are TGTGCCAGCAGCTTAAGTTTGCCTTACAATGAGCAGTTCTTC. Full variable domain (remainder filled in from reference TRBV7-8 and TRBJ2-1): GAGVSQSPRYKVAKRGQDVALRCDPISGHVSLFWYQQALGQGPEFLTYFQNEAQLDKSGLPSDRFFAERPEGSVSTLKIQRTQQEDSAVYLCASSLSLPYNEQFFGPGTRLTVL.